The subject of this entry is one T cell receptor (beta chain). The data originate from a study of blood T cell repertoires in COVID-19. Germline V gene data show CDR1 as SGHNT and CDR2 as YENEEA. The CDR3 sequence is 14 residues long. Trimming took 0 bases from V and 2 from J; bases not matched to a gene: 0. Per the original data handling: Cell counts per sample came from amplifying reference gene primers. Assay used: immunoSEQ multiplex PCR; TCRdb lists only in-frame clones, some missing. The V and J calls and clone size were taken over from that table, and D and trimming were inferred from the DNA. The sample has over 120,000 clones, approximately 80% seen once.

The sequenced material came from peripheral blood. The chain joins TRBV11-3 to TRBJ1-2; TRBD1 agrees at 7 bases. This receptor was identified in a human donor in a cohort sampled during active COVID-19. CDR3 residues: CASSLEGGNYGYTF. Written as DNA, the CDR3 is TGTGCCAGCAGCTTAGAAGGGGGCAACTATGGCTACACCTTC.